The 14 T cell receptor beta chains presented below share a single source sample, sequenced in a study of blood T cells in healthy people across ages. A J-beta primer mix and a sample-barcoded 5' primer were used in a second PCR of about 6 to 12 cycles. MiXCR was run by TCRdb on the 5' RACE reads, yielding one entry per CDR3 protein. The sample consists of some 710,000 distinct CDR3 sequences, 22% of them appearing once. The sequenced sample was blood. The receptors derive from a man aged 70 or older in good health.

This clonotype was recorded many times. The chain carries TRBV5-1 and TRBJ1-2, with TRBD1 identical over 7 bases. Germline CDR1 reads SGHRS; CDR2 reads YFSETQ. After removal of 2 bases from V and 3 bases from J, the junction contained 1 base not matched to a gene. CDR3 length: 13 residues. CDR3 nucleotides: TGCGCCAGCAGCTTCGGGACAGACTATGGCTACACCTTC. Its protein is CASSFGTDYGYTF.

The chain employs TRBV5-1 and TRBJ2-5, with 8 bases aligning to TRBD1. The J call may be in error: the DNA end matches TRBJ2-7 better. The CDR3 length is 15 residues. Germline lookup yields CDR1 SGHRS and CDR2 YFSETQ. The CDR3 sequence is CASSKTMTGVYEQYF. The CDR3 nucleotides read TGCGCCAGCAGCAAAACCATGACAGGGGTCTACGAGCAGTACTTC.

This clonotype has a handful of counts. The chain is built from TRBV5-6 and TRBJ2-2, with 10 bases that match TRBD1. From germline, CDR1 is SGHDT and CDR2 YYEEEE. There are 18 residues in the CDR3. J lost 6 bases, V lost 3 bases, and 14 bases had no gene match. The CDR3 sequence is CASSYGTGALLGPGELFF. The CDR3 bases are TGTGCCAGCAGCTACGGGACAGGGGCCCTCTTAGGGCCCGGGGAGCTGTTTTTT.

The chain links TRBV3-1 to TRBJ2-7, with 9 bases lining up with TRBD1. The J call may be mistaken, given a closer DNA end match to TRBJ2-1. Germline V gives CDR1 LGHDT, CDR2 YNNKEL (reference sequence). There are 14 residues in the CDR3. CDR3: CASTKNRGHNEQFF. DNA of the CDR3: TGTGCCAGCACCAAGAACAGGGGGCACAATGAGCAGTTCTTC.

The sample holds a few counts of this clonotype. V and J are TRBV6-6 and TRBJ2-1, with TRBD2 identical over 11 bases. Per the germline V gene, CDR1 is MNHNY and CDR2 is SVGAGI (reference sequence). J was trimmed by 5 bases and V by 5 bases; bases with no gene match: 8. The CDR3 sequence is 16 residues long. CDR3 protein: CASSIPLGLADNEQFF. The DNA of the CDR3 is TGTGCCAGCAGTATCCCCCTGGGACTAGCGGACAATGAGCAGTTCTTC.

V is TRBV21-1 and J is TRBJ2-4; the table's D call of TRBD2 was not tested on the DNA. TRBV21-1 constitutes a pseudogene. The CDR3 spans 15 residues. The CDR3 here is CASSKGGGSKNIQYF. The CDR3 DNA sequence: TGTGCCAGCAGCAAAGGAGGCGGGAGCAAAAACATTCAGTACTTC.

The chain links TRBV21-1 to TRBJ2-2; the D call TRBD1 from the table was never checked on the DNA. TRBV21-1 is designated a pseudogene. This CDR3 region has 19 residues. CDR3 nucleotide sequence: TGTGCCAGCAGCAAAAGGGAGCAGCTTGGGACAGGGGTTGCCGGGGAGCTGTTTTTT. Its translation is CASSKREQLGTGVAGELFF.

This clonotype has just a few counts. The rearrangement uses TRBV18 and TRBJ2-1; TRBD1 might be the D (7 bases). The V gene's germline CDR1 is KGHSH and CDR2 LQKENI. The V end was cut by 4 bases, the J end by 7 bases, with 20 bases between. CDR3 length equals 16 residues. CDR3: CASSLPQGRSNNEQFF. CDR3 DNA sequence: TGTGCCAGCTCACTACCACAGGGGAGGTCCAATAATGAGCAGTTCTTC. The whole variable domain, filled in from reference TRBV18 and TRBJ2-1, reads NAGVMQNPRHLVRRRGQEARLRCSPMKGHSHVYWYRQLPEEGLKFMVYLQKENIIDESGMPKERFSAEFPKEGPSILRIQQVVRGDSAAYFCASSLPQGRSNNEQFFGPGTRLTVL.

V and J are TRBV4-3 and TRBJ1-4; D unclear. This CDR3 is 17 amino acids long. Germline V gene sequence: CDR1 LGHNA, CDR2 YSLEER. V was cut by 0 bases and J by 0 bases, with 11 bases left in between. As DNA, the CDR3 is TGCGCCAGCAGCCAAGATCCGAGGACGGCAACTAATGAAAAACTGTTTTTT. This sequence encodes CASSQDPRTATNEKLFF.

This clonotype was seen only a few times. The chain uses TRBV20-1 and TRBJ1-1; D is possibly TRBD1 (5 bases). This CDR3 is 16 amino acids long. V was pared by 0 bases and J by 2 bases, with 16 bases between. Germline V gene lookup returns CDR1 DFQATT and CDR2 SNEGSKA (reference sequence). CDR3 sequence: CSARDTGAIANTEAFF. The CDR3 DNA is TGCAGTGCTAGAGATACCGGGGCAATAGCAAACACTGAAGCTTTCTTT.

The V gene is TRBV20-1, the J gene TRBJ2-1, with TRBD2 matching 10 bases. V lost 0 bases, J lost 4 bases, and 12 bases stayed unmatched. Per the germline V gene, CDR1 is DFQATT and CDR2 is SNEGSKA (reference sequence). The CDR3 extends over 18 amino acids. The CDR3 region is CSAREREPGLAFYNEQFF. CDR3 bases: TGCAGTGCTAGAGAGAGGGAACCGGGACTAGCGTTTTACAATGAGCAGTTCTTC.

The V call is TRBV25-1, the J call TRBJ2-7; weak D call: TRBD2 (5 bases). This CDR3 spans 15 amino acids. Trimming took off 2 bases at V and 3 bases at J, with 14 bases between the two ends. Germline V gives CDR1 MGHDK, CDR2 SYGVNS. The CDR3 spells CASSEHREQLYEQYV. The DNA for the CDR3 is TGTGCCAGCAGTGAACACCGGGAACAACTCTACGAGCAGTACGTC.

This clonotype has only a few counts. V is TRBV4-2 and J is TRBJ1-2; D unclear. The CDR3 sequence is 15 residues long. V gave up 0 bases and J gave up 4 bases, with 12 bases separating them. Germline V gene lookup returns CDR1 LGHNA and CDR2 YNFKEQ. CDR3 DNA: TGTGCCAGCAGCCAAGATCATTGGGGTTCCTATGGCTACACCTTC. Translated, it gives CASSQDHWGSYGYTF.

This clonotype was recorded a few times. The chain uses TRBV20-1 and TRBJ2-1; perhaps TRBD1 as D (5 bases). V was pared by 2 bases and J by 6 bases, with 8 bases between. Germline values: CDR1 DFQATT, CDR2 SNEGSKA (reference sequence). This CDR3 is 12 amino acids long. CDR3 region: CSARKTANEQFF. The CDR3 nucleotides are TGCAGTGCTAGAAAGACAGCCAATGAGCAGTTCTTC.